The T cell receptor beta chain described here comes from a study of cytomegalovirus exposure and HLA in healthy donors. Study outcomes and limitations: One variant, a missense change in DCLRE1C, was linked in a later analysis to TCR beta V- and J-gene trimming.

Concerning this clone itself: Its matching antigen is unknown.

The PCR used 60 Vbeta and 13 Jbeta primers. Sequencing was performed with immunoSEQ multiplex PCR; in TCRdb, only in-frame clones are kept and a portion is missing. This sample has about 200,000 clones, with around 73% found just once. The V and J ends lost 6 bases and 12 bases, in that order; junction bases with no gene match: 10. Per the germline V gene, CDR1 is MNHEY and CDR2 is SVGAGI. This CDR3 spans 12 amino acids. Sequenced: PBMCs. The V and J genes are TRBV6-5 and TRBJ1-2; 7 bases align to TRBD1. The TCR comes from a male donor in good health and CMV-seronegative. Here the CDR3 reads CASSPGQASDTF. In DNA, the CDR3 is TGTGCCAGCAGCCCCGGACAGGCGTCTGACACCTTC.